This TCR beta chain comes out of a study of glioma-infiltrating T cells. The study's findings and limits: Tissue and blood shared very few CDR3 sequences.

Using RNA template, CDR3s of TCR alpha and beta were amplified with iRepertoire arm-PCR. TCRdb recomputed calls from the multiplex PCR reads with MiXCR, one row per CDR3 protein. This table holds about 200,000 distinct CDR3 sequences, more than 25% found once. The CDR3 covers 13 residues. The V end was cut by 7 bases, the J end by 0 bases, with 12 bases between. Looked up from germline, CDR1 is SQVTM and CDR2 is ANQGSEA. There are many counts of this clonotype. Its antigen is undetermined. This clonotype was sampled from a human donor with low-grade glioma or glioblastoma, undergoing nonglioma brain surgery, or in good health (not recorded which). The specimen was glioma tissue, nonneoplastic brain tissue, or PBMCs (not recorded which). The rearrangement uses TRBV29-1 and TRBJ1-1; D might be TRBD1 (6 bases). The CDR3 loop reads CSAARTVNTEAFF. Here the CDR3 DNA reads TGCAGCGCAGCCCGGACAGTGAACACTGAAGCTTTCTTT.